The rows below give T cell receptor beta chains drawn from one sample of a study of T cells in localized non-small cell lung cancer. Assay used: immunoSEQ multiplex PCR; TCRdb lists only in-frame clones, some missing. The table lists tens of thousands of clones, roughly 93% of them singletons. The sample in question was peripheral blood, obtained before any cancer treatment. Receptor source: a female donor older than 55 with stage I lung adenocarcinoma. Both conserved end residues are part of each CDR3. A D gene is named only where the DNA matches it firmly.

j_call: TRBJ2-1; v_call: TRBV7-3; d_call: NA; cdr3_aa: CASSLFPRTLQFF; cdr3_nt: TGTGCCAGCAGCTTATTCCCCCGGACACTACAGTTCTTC
j_call: TRBJ2-7; v_call: TRBV5-4; d_call: TRBD1; cdr3_aa: CASSPPGQVYEQYF; cdr3_nt: TGTGCCAGCAGCCCTCCGGGACAGGTCTACGAGCAGTACTTC
j_call: TRBJ2-1; v_call: TRBV7-3; d_call: NA; cdr3_aa: CASSLLPSNEQFF; cdr3_nt: TGTGCCAGCAGCTTACTCCCTAGCAATGAGCAGTTCTTC
j_call: TRBJ1-3; v_call: TRBV7-2; d_call: NA; cdr3_aa: CASSPAGTKSSGNTIYF; cdr3_nt: TGTGCCAGCAGCCCCGCCGGGACGAAGAGCTCTGGAAACACCATATATTTT
j_call: TRBJ1-4; v_call: TRBV28; d_call: NA; cdr3_aa: CASRPGPGKLFF; cdr3_nt: TGTGCCAGCAGGCCAGGCCCAGGAAAACTGTTTTTT
j_call: TRBJ2-7; v_call: TRBV7-8; d_call: NA; cdr3_aa: CASRGGGYEQYF; cdr3_nt: TGTGCCAGCAGAGGGGGGGGGTACGAGCAGTACTTC
j_call: TRBJ1-1; v_call: TRBV5-1; d_call: TRBD1; cdr3_aa: CASSSFFFGTGSTEAFF; cdr3_nt: TGCGCCAGCAGCTCATTTTTTTTCGGGACAGGGTCCACTGAAGCTTTCTTT
j_call: TRBJ2-3; v_call: TRBV30; d_call: NA; cdr3_aa: CAWRVFGSLDTQYF; cdr3_nt: TGTGCCTGGAGGGTTTTTGGGAGTTTGGATACGCAGTATTTT
j_call: TRBJ1-1; v_call: TRBV4-3; d_call: TRBD1; cdr3_aa: CASSPITGGLTEAFF; cdr3_nt: TGCGCCAGCAGCCCTATAACAGGGGGCCTCACTGAAGCTTTCTTT
j_call: TRBJ2-7; v_call: TRBV19; d_call: NA; cdr3_aa: CASSPVKSSYEQYF; cdr3_nt: TGTGCCAGTAGTCCTGTAAAGAGCTCCTACGAGCAGTACTTC
j_call: TRBJ1-1; v_call: TRBV13; d_call: NA; cdr3_aa: CASSLRQTSGEAFF; cdr3_nt: TGTGCCAGCAGCTTGAGACAGACATCCGGGGAGGCTTTCTTT
j_call: TRBJ2-1; v_call: TRBV15; d_call: NA; cdr3_aa: CATSRQGTNNEQFF; cdr3_nt: TGTGCCACCAGCAGACAGGGAACGAACAATGAGCAGTTCTTC
j_call: TRBJ1-4; v_call: TRBV4-2; d_call: NA; cdr3_aa: CASSQDVGGGEKLFF; cdr3_nt: TGTGCCAGCAGCCAAGACGTAGGGGGAGGAGAAAAACTGTTTTTT
j_call: TRBJ1-5; v_call: TRBV6-1; d_call: NA; cdr3_aa: CASSATINQPQHF; cdr3_nt: TGTGCCAGCAGCGCGACTATTAATCAGCCCCAGCATTTT
j_call: TRBJ2-2; v_call: TRBV9; d_call: TRBD1; cdr3_aa: CASSVGWDRGLRIGELFF; cdr3_nt: TGTGCCAGCAGCGTAGGATGGGACAGGGGGTTAAGGATCGGGGAGCTGTTTTTT
j_call: TRBJ1-4; v_call: TRBV28; d_call: TRBD1; cdr3_aa: CASSGLYRGFNEKLFF; cdr3_nt: TGTGCCAGCAGTGGATTATACAGGGGGTTTAATGAAAAACTGTTTTTT
j_call: TRBJ2-7; v_call: TRBV10-2; d_call: NA; cdr3_aa: CASTGLSLHEQYF; cdr3_nt: TGCGCCAGCACAGGGTTATCGTTGCACGAGCAGTACTTC
j_call: TRBJ2-7; v_call: TRBV28; d_call: NA; cdr3_aa: CASSYSRAGEQYF; cdr3_nt: TGTGCCAGCAGTTATTCCAGGGCTGGCGAGCAGTACTTC
j_call: TRBJ2-7; v_call: TRBV6-5; d_call: NA; cdr3_aa: CASSYSTGTYEQYF; cdr3_nt: TGTGCCAGCAGTTACTCGACAGGCACCTACGAGCAGTACTTC
j_call: TRBJ2-7; v_call: TRBV28; d_call: NA; cdr3_aa: CASSSPGLGATPYEQYF; cdr3_nt: TGTGCCAGCAGTTCCCCGGGTCTGGGGGCCACTCCCTACGAGCAGTACTTC
j_call: TRBJ2-7; v_call: TRBV7-8; d_call: TRBD1; cdr3_aa: CASSYRDRGPYEQYF; cdr3_nt: TGTGCCAGCAGCTACCGGGACAGGGGGCCCTACGAGCAGTACTTC
j_call: TRBJ2-3; v_call: TRBV10-3; d_call: TRBD2; cdr3_aa: CAIKILLSGSSSGDTQYF; cdr3_nt: TGTGCCATCAAGATCTTACTTAGCGGGAGTTCGTCCGGAGATACGCAGTATTTT
j_call: TRBJ1-1; v_call: TRBV7-2; d_call: NA; cdr3_aa: CASSWGGRGGPGTEAFF; cdr3_nt: TGTGCCAGCAGCTGGGGGGGCAGGGGCGGCCCGGGGACTGAAGCTTTCTTT